These 5 T cell receptor beta chains were sequenced from one sample in a study of T-cell memory formation after mild COVID-19. TCRdb analysed the 5' RACE reads with MiXCR anew, one entry per CDR3 protein. The sample yields around 530,000 distinct CDR3 sequences, about a fifth seen once. Sequencing was carried out using PBMCs or a T cell subset sorted from them (not recorded which). The receptors stem from an adult woman who had mild COVID-19 (a few samples of this study predate the infection). Cell type and time point are not known.

This chain links TRBV7-9 with TRBJ1-1; D unresolved. Germline assignment: CDR1 SEHNR and CDR2 FQNEAQ (reference sequence). V lost 5 bases, J lost 0 bases, and 10 bases lay in between. The CDR3 contains 14 residues. The CDR3 DNA reads TGTGCCAGCAGCAAGGGCGGAGTGAACACTGAAGCTTTCTTT. Encoded protein: CASSKGGVNTEAFF.

This clonotype has just a few counts. The chain couples TRBV9 to TRBJ2-7; possibly TRBD1 for D (6 bases). V lost 0 bases, J lost 4 bases, and 11 bases lay in between. The CDR3 has 14 residues. From germline, CDR1 is SGDLS and CDR2 YYNGEE. The CDR3 nucleotides are TGTGCCAGCAGCGTAGGCGGACAGCAGTACGAGCAGTACTTC. It codes for CASSVGGQQYEQYF.

In this sample, this clonotype turned up many times. This sequence joins TRBV7-9 and TRBJ2-1, with 8 bases identical to TRBD2. Unmatched junction bases numbered 9, after V lost 6 bases and J lost 8 bases. The CDR3 contains 14 residues. Per germline, CDR1 SEHNR and CDR2 FQNEAQ (reference sequence). This CDR3 reads CASRPGGLFDEQFF. Written as DNA, the CDR3 is TGTGCCAGCAGGCCGGGGGGGTTATTTGATGAGCAGTTCTTC.

The sample holds a few counts of this clonotype. The chain employs TRBV5-1 and TRBJ2-2; 10 bases align to TRBD1. Trimming cost V 7 bases and J 6 bases; bases outside gene matches: 9. The germline CDR1 and CDR2 sequences are SGHRS and YFSETQ. The CDR3 loop spans 15 amino acids. CDR3 in DNA: TGCGCCAGCCTGGGACAGGGGAAATCGGCCGGGGAGCTGTTTTTT. The encoded protein is CASLGQGKSAGELFF.

This chain links TRBV27 with TRBJ2-1; D remains ambiguous. The V gene lost 4 bases and the J gene lost 4 bases, with 17 bases spanning the gap. The CDR3 has 16 amino acids. Germline CDR1 and CDR2: MNHEY and SMNVEV (reference sequence). This chain's CDR3 is CASSSYTTVPYNEQFF. The CDR3 DNA reads as TGTGCCAGCAGTTCCTACACCACTGTACCTTACAATGAGCAGTTCTTC.